The T cell receptor (beta chain) under discussion was sequenced for a study of cytomegalovirus exposure and HLA in healthy donors. The germline V gene encodes CDR1 MDHEN and CDR2 SYDVKM. With V trimmed by 5 bases and J by 2 bases, 2 bases remained unmatched. This CDR3 comprises 13 residues. Healthy bone marrow donors made up the donor group. Regarding this clone: What it recognizes is unknown.

The study, taken as a whole, reports: Follow-up analysis found HLA locus-dependent TCR association rates, highest for DRB1 and lowest for HLA-C. Clonal expansion, a later analysis showed, was greater in HLA-associated TCR beta chains than in equally common others. Associated with HLA alleles at 0.05 false discovery rate in a later analysis were over 15,000 TCR beta sequences.

The PCR had 60 Vbeta and 13 Jbeta primers. This table comes from immunoSEQ multiplex PCR, and its TCRdb copy is limited to in-frame clones, with some not included. With about 130,000 clones in the sample, the ten largest clones hold 2%. This receptor was taken from a woman aged 60-70 years in good health and CMV-seronegative. The V gene is TRBV28, the J gene TRBJ1-2, with TRBD1 identical over 7 bases. Sequences were obtained from PBMCs. DNA for the CDR3: TGTGCCAGCAGTCAGGGACAGAACTATGGCTACACCTTC. This codes for CASSQGQNYGYTF.